This TCR beta chain was recorded in a study of CD8 T cells in Susac syndrome. Relapsing-remitting disease, either stable or active, was present in the multiple sclerosis controls, who were treatment-naive patients. TEMRA cells were FACS-enriched, and CD8+ and CD4+ T cells were isolated negatively. When the RNA was reverse transcribed, random hexamers were used with an input of roughly 0.45 to 1 ug. By means of immunoSEQ multiplex PCR, TCR beta CDR3 spanning 54 Vbeta and 13 Jbeta underwent amplification. Each CDR3 protein is one row after TCRdb ran MiXCR on the immunoSEQ multiplex PCR reads. The sample has about 250,000 distinct CDR3 sequences, about 93% seen once. Trimming took off 6 bases at V and 1 base at J, with 14 bases between the two ends. The CDR3 runs to 14 residues. Germline loops: CDR1 DFQATT, CDR2 SNEGSKA (reference sequence).

The chain combines TRBV20-1 with TRBJ2-3; D is perhaps TRBD2 (5 bases). The sequence was collected from a human donor with multiple sclerosis. Material for sequencing was CD4+ T cells from PBMCs. The CDR3 nucleotides are TGCAGTGCCGCTGGGCAGGAGGGCACAGATACGCAGTATTTT. Encoded protein: CSAAGQEGTDTQYF.